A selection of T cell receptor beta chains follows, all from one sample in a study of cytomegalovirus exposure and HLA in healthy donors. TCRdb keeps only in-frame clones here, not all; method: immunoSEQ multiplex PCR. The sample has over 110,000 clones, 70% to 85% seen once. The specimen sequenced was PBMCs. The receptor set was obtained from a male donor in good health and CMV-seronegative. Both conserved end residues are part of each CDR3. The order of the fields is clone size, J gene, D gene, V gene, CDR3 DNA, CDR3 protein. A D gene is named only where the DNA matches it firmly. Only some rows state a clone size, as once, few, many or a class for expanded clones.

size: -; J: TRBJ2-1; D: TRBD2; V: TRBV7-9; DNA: TGTGCCAGCACTTGGGCGGGAGGGCACGATGAGCAGTTCTTC; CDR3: CASTWAGGHDEQFF
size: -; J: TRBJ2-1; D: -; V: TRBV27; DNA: TGTGCCAGCGGGTTACCAGACGCAGGGTTTCTAAACAATGAGCAGTTCTTC; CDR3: CASGLPDAGFLNNEQFF
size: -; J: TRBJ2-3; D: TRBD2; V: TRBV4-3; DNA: TGCGCCAGCAGCCAAGTAGGGACTAGTTCATATTTT; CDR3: CASSQVGTSSYF
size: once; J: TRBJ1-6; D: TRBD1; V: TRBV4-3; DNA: TGCGCCAGCAGCCAAGATGGCGACAGGGACTCACCCCTCCACTTT; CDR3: CASSQDGDRDSPLHF
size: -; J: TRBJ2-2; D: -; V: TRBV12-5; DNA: TGTGCTAGTGGTTTGAGTACGGGTCTTGCCCACACCGGGGAGCTGTTTTTT; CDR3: CASGLSTGLAHTGELFF
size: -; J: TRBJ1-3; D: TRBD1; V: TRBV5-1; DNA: TGCGCCAGCAGCTTGGGACAGGGTCGGGACACCATATATTTT; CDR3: CASSLGQGRDTIYF
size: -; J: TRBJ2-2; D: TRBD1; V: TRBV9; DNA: TGTGCCAGCAGCGGGCCACAGGGGCCCACCGGGGAGCTGTTTTTT; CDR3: CASSGPQGPTGELFF
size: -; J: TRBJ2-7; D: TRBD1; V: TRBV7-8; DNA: TGTGCCAGCGGCCGGGACAGGGCCTACGAGCAGTACTTC; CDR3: CASGRDRAYEQYF
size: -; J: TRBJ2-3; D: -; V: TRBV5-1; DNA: TGCGCCAGCAGCTTGGCGGGATCCGGAGGCACAGATACGCAGTATTTT; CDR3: CASSLAGSGGTDTQYF
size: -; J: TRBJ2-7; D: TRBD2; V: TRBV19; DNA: TGTGCCAGTTCTCGGGGGACTAGCGGGAGTCTCGACGAGCAGTACTTC; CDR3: CASSRGTSGSLDEQYF
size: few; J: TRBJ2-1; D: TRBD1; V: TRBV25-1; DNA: TGTGCCAGCAGCTCAATTAGAATCTGGGACAGGGGGGACAATGAGCAGTTCTTC; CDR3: CASSSIRIWDRGDNEQFF